This T cell receptor (beta chain) comes out of a study of identical twins. This clonotype was counted many times. This CDR3 has 18 residues. After removal of 6 bases from V and 3 bases from J, the junction contained 15 bases not matched to a gene. The germline V gene has CDR1 MNHEY and CDR2 SVGEGT. From the 5' RACE reads, TCRdb called clonotypes with MiXCR, one entry per CDR3 protein. The data hold 150,000 or so distinct CDR3 sequences, with approximately 3.5% observed a single time. Input material: memory T cells sorted from blood. The sequence came from a man aged 18 to 29 in good health. The chain has TRBV6-2 or TRBV6-3 and TRBJ2-7, with TRBD2 matching over 12 bases. CDR3 amino acids: CASRMMGGTSGRLYEQYF. CDR3 bases: TGTGCCAGCAGGATGATGGGGGGAACTAGCGGGAGGCTCTACGAGCAGTACTTC.